This T cell receptor beta chain was retrieved from a study of T-cell memory formation after mild COVID-19. MiXCR, applied by TCRdb to the 5' RACE reads, yields one record per CDR3 protein. The repertoire has fewer than 450,000 distinct CDR3 sequences, around 21% of them found once; the top ten carry about 12%. V was trimmed by 4 bases and J by 0 bases, leaving 14 bases between them. The V gene's germline CDR1 is KGHDR and CDR2 SFDVKD. The CDR3 sequence is 16 residues long. The sample consisted of PBMCs or a T cell subset sorted from them (not recorded which). The receptor comes from an adult woman who had mild COVID-19 (a few samples of this study predate the infection). Cell type and time point are not known. This chain joins TRBV24-1 and TRBJ2-5, with D possibly TRBD2 on 5 matching bases. DNA of the CDR3: TGTGCCACCAGTGACCCGACGGGGAGCGACCAAGAGACCCAGTACTTC. It encodes CATSDPTGSDQETQYF.